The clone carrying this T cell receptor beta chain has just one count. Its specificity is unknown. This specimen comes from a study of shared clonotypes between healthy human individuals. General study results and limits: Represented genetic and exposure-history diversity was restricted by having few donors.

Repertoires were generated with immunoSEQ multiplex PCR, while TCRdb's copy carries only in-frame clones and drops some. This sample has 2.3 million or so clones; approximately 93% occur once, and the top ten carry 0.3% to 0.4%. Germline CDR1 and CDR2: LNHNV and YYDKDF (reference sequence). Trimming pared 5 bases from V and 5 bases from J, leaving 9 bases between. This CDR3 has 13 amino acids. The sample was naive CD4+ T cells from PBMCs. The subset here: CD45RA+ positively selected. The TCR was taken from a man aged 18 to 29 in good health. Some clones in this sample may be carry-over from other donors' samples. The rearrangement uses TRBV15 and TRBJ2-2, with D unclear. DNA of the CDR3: TGTGCCACCAGCGAGGCGGTAACCGGGGAGCTGTTTTTT. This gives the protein CATSEAVTGELFF.